The entry below gives a single TCR beta chain sequence along with its context. These data come from a study of OX40 agonist ivuxolimab in advanced cancers. TCRdb's copy holds only in-frame clones and misses some; the assay was immunoSEQ multiplex PCR. There are about 72,000 clones in the sample; 81% occur only once, and 5% lies in the top ten. CDR1 is SQVTM, CDR2 ANQGSEA, per germline. The CDR3 is 18 amino acids. With V trimmed by 5 bases and J by 0 bases, 16 bases remained unmatched. The sequencing here drew on CD4+ or CD8+ T cells sorted from blood, taken in a trial of the OX40 agonist ivuxolimab. This clonotype originated in an adult with an advanced solid tumor such as melanoma, head and neck, liver or kidney cancer. The chain combines TRBV29-1 with TRBJ2-1, with 7 bases aligning to TRBD2. The CDR3 is CSVNGGSKMKSSYNEQFF. The CDR3 bases are TGCAGCGTTAATGGCGGGAGTAAAATGAAAAGCTCCTACAATGAGCAGTTCTTC.